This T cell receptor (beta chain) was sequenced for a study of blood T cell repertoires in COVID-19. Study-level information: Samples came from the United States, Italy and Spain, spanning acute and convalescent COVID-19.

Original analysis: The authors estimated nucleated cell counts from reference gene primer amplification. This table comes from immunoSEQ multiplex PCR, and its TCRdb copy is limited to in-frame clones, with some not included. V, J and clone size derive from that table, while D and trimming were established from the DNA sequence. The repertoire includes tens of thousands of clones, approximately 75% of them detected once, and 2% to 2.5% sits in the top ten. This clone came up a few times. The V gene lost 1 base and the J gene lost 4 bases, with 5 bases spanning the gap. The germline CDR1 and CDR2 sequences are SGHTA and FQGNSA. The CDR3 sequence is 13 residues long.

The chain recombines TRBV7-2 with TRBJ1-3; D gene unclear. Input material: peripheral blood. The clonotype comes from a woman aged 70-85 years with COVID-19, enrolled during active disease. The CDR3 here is CASSLGGGNTIYF. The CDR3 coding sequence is TGTGCCAGCAGCTTAGGAGGGGGAAACACCATATATTTT.